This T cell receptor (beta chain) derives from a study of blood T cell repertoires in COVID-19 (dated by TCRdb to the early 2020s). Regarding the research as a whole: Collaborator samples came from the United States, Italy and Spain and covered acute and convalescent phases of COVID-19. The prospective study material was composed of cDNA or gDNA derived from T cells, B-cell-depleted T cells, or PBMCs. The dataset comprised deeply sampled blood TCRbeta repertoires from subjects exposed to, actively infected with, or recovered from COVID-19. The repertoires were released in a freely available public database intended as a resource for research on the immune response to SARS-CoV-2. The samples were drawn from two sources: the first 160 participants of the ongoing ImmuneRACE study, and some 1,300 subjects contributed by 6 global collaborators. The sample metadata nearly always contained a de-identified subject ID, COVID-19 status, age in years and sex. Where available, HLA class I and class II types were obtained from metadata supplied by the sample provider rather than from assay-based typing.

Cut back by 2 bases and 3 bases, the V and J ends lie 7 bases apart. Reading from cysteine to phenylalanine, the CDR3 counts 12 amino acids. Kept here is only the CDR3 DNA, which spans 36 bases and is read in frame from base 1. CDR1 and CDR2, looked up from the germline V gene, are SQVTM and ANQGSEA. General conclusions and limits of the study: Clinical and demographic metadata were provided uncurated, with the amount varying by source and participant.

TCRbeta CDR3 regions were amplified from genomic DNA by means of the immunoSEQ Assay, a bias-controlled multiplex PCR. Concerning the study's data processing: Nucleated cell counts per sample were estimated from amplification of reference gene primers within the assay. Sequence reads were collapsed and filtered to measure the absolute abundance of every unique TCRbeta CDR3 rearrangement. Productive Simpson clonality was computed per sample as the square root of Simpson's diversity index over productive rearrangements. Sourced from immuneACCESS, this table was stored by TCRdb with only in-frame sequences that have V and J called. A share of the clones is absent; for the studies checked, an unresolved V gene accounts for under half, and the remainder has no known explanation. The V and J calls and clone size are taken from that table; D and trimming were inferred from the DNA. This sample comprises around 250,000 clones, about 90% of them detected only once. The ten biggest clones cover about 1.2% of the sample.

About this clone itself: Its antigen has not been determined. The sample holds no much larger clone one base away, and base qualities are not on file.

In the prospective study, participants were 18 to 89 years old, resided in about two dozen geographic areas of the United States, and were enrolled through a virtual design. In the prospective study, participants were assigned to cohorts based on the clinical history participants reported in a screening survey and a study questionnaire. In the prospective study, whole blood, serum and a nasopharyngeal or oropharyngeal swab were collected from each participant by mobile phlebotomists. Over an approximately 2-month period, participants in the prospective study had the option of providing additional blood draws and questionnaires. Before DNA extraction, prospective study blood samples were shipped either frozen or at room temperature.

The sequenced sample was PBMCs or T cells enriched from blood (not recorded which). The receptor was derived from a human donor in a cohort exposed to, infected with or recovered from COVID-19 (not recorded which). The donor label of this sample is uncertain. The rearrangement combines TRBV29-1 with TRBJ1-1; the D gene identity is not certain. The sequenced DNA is TGCAGCGTTGAACCAGATTACACTGAAGCTTTCTTT. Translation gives CSVEPDYTEAFF.